Listed here are 30 T cell receptor beta chains from one sample, sequenced in a study of OX40 agonist ivuxolimab in advanced cancers. Library preparation was by the immunoSEQ multiplex PCR assay. Entries here come from immuneACCESS through TCRdb and include only in-frame sequences with V and J called. Some clones fail to appear in such tables; in the studies checked, an unresolved V gene covers under half of the shortfall, and the cause of the remainder is unknown. In this sample the table shows approximately 66,000 clones, 80% to 90% of which occur a single time. 5.5% to 6.5% of the sample is taken by the ten largest. Sequences were derived from CD4+ or CD8+ T cells sorted from blood, sampled in a trial of the OX40 agonist ivuxolimab. All receptors derive from an adult with an advanced solid tumor such as melanoma, head and neck, liver or kidney cancer.

This chain connects TRBV7-6 to TRBJ1-3; D might be TRBD1 (6 bases). This CDR3 has 13 residues. Trimming took off 5 bases at V and 8 bases at J, with 13 bases between the two ends. In germline, CDR1 is SGHVS, CDR2 FNYEAQ. The CDR3 DNA reads as TGTGCCAGCAGCGTACAGGGCGCGGACACCATATATTTT. It translates to CASSVQGADTIYF.

V usage is TRBV5-1 and J usage is TRBJ2-7, with 11 bases that match TRBD1. Germline V lookup: CDR1 SGHRS, CDR2 YFSETQ. The CDR3 length is 14 residues. V shed 2 bases and J 4 bases; nucleotides not matched to a gene: 2. In DNA, the CDR3 is TGCGCCAGCAGCTTTGGGACAGGGGGTTACGAGCAGTACTTC. Encoded protein: CASSFGTGGYEQYF.

V gene TRBV19 combines with J gene TRBJ1-1; tentative D call: TRBD1 (6 bases). V was trimmed by 10 bases and J by 4 bases, leaving 10 bases between them. CDR1 and CDR2 from the germline V gene are LNHDA and SQIVND (reference sequence). The CDR3 has 11 amino acids. The CDR3 bases are TGTGCCACCAAGGGGGGCACTGAAGCTTTCTTT. This sequence encodes CATKGGTEAFF.

This chain connects TRBV9 to TRBJ1-6; D gene unclear. CDR1 and CDR2 from the germline V gene are SGDLS and YYNGEE. Trimming stripped 3 bases from V and 0 bases from J, with 16 bases between. The CDR3 extends over 18 amino acids. CDR3 sequence: CASSAPYPQSSYNSPLHF. CDR3 DNA sequence: TGTGCCAGCAGCGCGCCCTACCCACAGAGCTCCTATAATTCACCCCTCCACTTT.

The gene calls are TRBV4-1 and TRBJ2-2; 11 positions agree with TRBD2. The V and J ends lost 1 base and 1 base, in that order; junction bases with no gene match: 8. Per the germline V gene, CDR1 is MGHRA and CDR2 is YSYEKL. This CDR3 has 19 residues. CDR3 sequence: CASSQVVAGGPGNTGELFF. CDR3 sequence (DNA): TGCGCCAGCAGCCAAGTTGTAGCGGGGGGGCCTGGGAACACCGGGGAGCTGTTTTTT.

The V call is TRBV11-2, the J call TRBJ2-2; 8 positions match TRBD2. V shed 3 bases, J shed 5 bases, and the junction held 5 bases outside the gene matches. Germline CDR1 reads SGHAT; CDR2 reads FQNNGV. The CDR3 covers 15 residues. CDR3 residues: CASSLGLGETGELFF. The CDR3 DNA reads TGTGCCAGCAGCTTGGGACTAGGGGAAACCGGGGAGCTGTTTTTT.

DNA of the CDR3: TGTGCCAGTCAGCGGGAGATCGGCTCCTACAATGAGCAGTTCTTC. Translated, it gives CASQREIGSYNEQFF. This chain joins TRBV19 and TRBJ2-1; 8 nucleotides match TRBD2. Germline V CDR1 and CDR2: LNHDA, SQIVND (reference sequence). This CDR3 has 15 amino acids. V lost 8 bases, J lost 0 bases, and 6 bases stayed unmatched.

The chain carries TRBV5-6 and TRBJ2-7; D is uncertain. V was cut by 2 bases and J by 2 bases, with 14 bases left in between. Germline values: CDR1 SGHDT, CDR2 YYEEEE. This CDR3 is built from 15 residues. CDR3 sequence: CASSFGAPDPYEQYF. CDR3 nucleotide sequence: TGTGCCAGCAGCTTCGGAGCGCCAGATCCCTACGAGCAGTACTTC.

J is TRBJ1-1 and V is TRBV7-9; perhaps TRBD1 as D (5 bases). CDR3 length: 11 residues. The germline gives CDR1 SEHNR, CDR2 FQNEAQ (reference sequence). Trimming shortened V by 6 bases and J by 7 bases, and 9 bases separated the two germline ends. CDR3 bases: TGTGCCAGCAGTTGGGACGGTGAAGCTTTCTTT. It codes for CASSWDGEAFF.

The rearrangement uses TRBV5-6 and TRBJ1-1; a weak D match, TRBD1 (6 bases). CDR3 length equals 15 residues. V was pared by 1 base and J by 6 bases, with 16 bases between. The germline gives CDR1 SGHDT, CDR2 YYEEEE. The CDR3 coding sequence is TGTGCCAGCAGCTTGCCCCAGGGGATGTTCGCTGAAGCTTTCTTT. This sequence encodes CASSLPQGMFAEAFF.

V usage is TRBV13 and J usage is TRBJ2-7, with 9 bases fitting TRBD2. This CDR3 is 15 amino acids long. The V and J ends lost 6 bases and 3 bases, in that order; junction bases with no gene match: 9. Looked up from germline, CDR1 is PRHDT and CDR2 is FYEKMQ (reference sequence). The DNA for the CDR3 is TGTGCCAGCAGGGCGTGGGTTAGCGGGAGCTACGAGCAGTACTTC. Its translation: CASRAWVSGSYEQYF. Using reference TRBV13 and TRBJ2-7 for the parts outside the CDR3, the full variable domain is AAGVIQSPRHLIKEKRETATLKCYPIPRHDTVYWYQQGPGQDPQFLISFYEKMQSDKGSIPDRFSAQQFSDYHSELNMSSLELGDSALYFCASRAWVSGSYEQYFGPGTRLTVT.

This rearrangement joins TRBV28 to TRBJ2-7; D ambiguous. Germline V gene data show CDR1 as MDHEN and CDR2 as SYDVKM. The V gene lost 3 bases and the J gene lost 9 bases, with 15 bases spanning the gap. The CDR3 consists of 13 residues. DNA of the CDR3: TGTGCCAGCAGTTTTATGGAACCCGGCGGGCAGTACTTC. Its protein is CASSFMEPGGQYF.

This clone was recorded a few times. J is TRBJ2-1 and V is TRBV4-3; TRBD2 agrees at 10 bases. CDR1 and CDR2 (germline): LGHNA, YSLEER. The CDR3 totals 17 residues. V was clipped by 2 bases and J by 4 bases; unmatched bases: 8. The CDR3 region is CASSQTQAGGVYNEQFF. The CDR3 DNA reads TGCGCCAGCAGCCAAACCCAAGCGGGAGGGGTATACAATGAGCAGTTCTTC.

The chain is built from TRBV2 and TRBJ2-7; TRBD2 matches 7 bases. Germline CDR1 SNHLY, CDR2 FYNNEI. This CDR3 is 16 amino acids long. Trimming at V came to 4 bases and at J to 3 bases, leaving 12 bases not matched to a gene. CDR3 loop: CASSGGGSFGGYEQYF. CDR3 in DNA: TGTGCCAGCAGTGGGGGGGGGAGCTTTGGTGGCTACGAGCAGTACTTC.

The gene calls are TRBV28 and TRBJ1-2; D remains ambiguous. V was trimmed by 1 base and J by 0 bases, leaving 9 bases between them. From germline, CDR1 is MDHEN and CDR2 SYDVKM. The CDR3 sequence is 15 residues long. As DNA, the CDR3 is TGTGCCAGCAGTTTATACCAGGTAGCTAACTATGGCTACACCTTC. It codes for CASSLYQVANYGYTF.

Remarks on this clone: This specimen includes other DNA sequences encoding the same CDR3. The chain uses TRBV11-2 and TRBJ2-1; D is unclear. This CDR3 has 12 amino acids. Per germline, CDR1 SGHAT and CDR2 FQNNGV. Deletions cut 1 base from V and 4 bases from J, with 2 bases between. CDR3 region: CASSLVYNEQFF. The CDR3 region has the DNA TGTGCCAGCAGCTTAGTATACAATGAGCAGTTCTTC.

This clone was seen only once. The genes are TRBV6-6 and TRBJ1-1; D perhaps matches TRBD1 (5 bases). The CDR3 runs 14 residues. Trimming shortened V by 7 bases and J by 4 bases, and 16 bases separated the two germline ends. Per germline, CDR1 MNHNY and CDR2 SVGAGI (reference sequence). CDR3 in amino acids: CASIAETRGTEAFF. The CDR3 coding sequence is TGTGCCAGCATAGCGGAGACTAGGGGCACTGAAGCTTTCTTT.

The chain employs TRBV4-2 and TRBJ1-1; D gene ambiguous. The CDR3 has 18 residues. Per germline, CDR1 LGHNA and CDR2 YNFKEQ. Trimming stripped 0 bases from V and 4 bases from J, with 21 bases between. CDR3 DNA: TGTGCCAGCAGCCAAGATCTTCACCAGACTCTGAGGGCCACTGAAGCTTTCTTT. It codes for CASSQDLHQTLRATEAFF.

The CDR3 nucleotides read TGTGCCAGCAGCACTAAAAACACCGGGGAGCTGTTTTTT. Amino acid sequence: CASSTKNTGELFF. The chain has TRBV11-3 and TRBJ2-2; D ambiguous. Trimming left V 5 bases short and J 2 bases short, with 6 bases between. The CDR3 runs 13 residues. CDR1 SGHNT and CDR2 YENEEA come from the germline V gene.

J is TRBJ2-5 and V is TRBV6-5; weak D call: TRBD1 (6 bases). V was cut by 6 bases and J by 7 bases, with 12 bases left in between. The CDR3 is 12 amino acids. Germline V gives CDR1 MNHEY, CDR2 SVGAGI. Here the CDR3 reads CASSSEGVTQYF. In DNA, the CDR3 is TGTGCCAGCAGCTCCGAGGGGGTGACCCAGTACTTC.

V and J are TRBV29-1 and TRBJ2-3, with D hard to call. Germline loops: CDR1 SQVTM, CDR2 ANQGSEA. The V and J ends lost 2 bases and 3 bases respectively, with 12 bases between them. This CDR3 contains 14 residues. The CDR3 spells CSVETWDETDTQYF. The CDR3 DNA follows: TGCAGCGTTGAAACATGGGATGAGACAGATACGCAGTATTTT.

The chain uses TRBV19 and TRBJ1-1, with a possible D match to TRBD1 (5 bases). CDR3 length: 17 amino acids. Deletions cut 0 bases from V and 3 bases from J, with 17 bases between. Germline loops: CDR1 LNHDA, CDR2 SQIVND (reference sequence). The DNA of the CDR3 is TGTGCCAGTAGTATAGAGGACACAACAGGCTGGGACACTGAAGCTTTCTTT. Amino acids: CASSIEDTTGWDTEAFF.

The chain links TRBV9 to TRBJ2-7; D is possibly TRBD2 (5 bases). V was cut by 3 bases and J by 6 bases, with 7 bases left in between. CDR1 SGDLS and CDR2 YYNGEE come from the germline V gene. The length of the CDR3 is 11 residues. The CDR3, as DNA: TGTGCCAGCAGCGGAGGGAGCGAGCAGTACTTC. Translating gives CASSGGSEQYF.

This sequence joins TRBV14 and TRBJ2-7; D is undetermined. Germline loops: CDR1 SGHDN, CDR2 FVKESK. Trimming removed 4 bases at V and 3 bases at J, with 22 bases between. This CDR3 contains 17 residues. The chain's CDR3 is CASSPEKYKTLNYEQYF. CDR3 in DNA: TGTGCCAGCAGCCCCGAAAAATATAAGACACTTAACTACGAGCAGTACTTC.

The CDR3: CASSLVVGRAGEQFF. The DNA of the CDR3 is TGTGCCAGCAGCTTGGTAGTCGGGAGGGCCGGTGAGCAGTTCTTC. The rearrangement joins TRBV5-4 to TRBJ2-1; 8 nucleotides line up with TRBD2. V was pared by 0 bases and J by 9 bases, with 8 bases of the junction left unmatched. Germline CDR1 SGHNT, CDR2 YYREEE (reference sequence). The CDR3 has 15 residues.

The chain uses TRBV27 and TRBJ1-2; possibly TRBD1 for D (5 bases). Germline V CDR1 and CDR2: MNHEY, SMNVEV (reference sequence). The CDR3 has 13 amino acids. V shed 2 bases and J shed 5 bases, with 9 bases lying between them. The CDR3 reads CASSLQGGYGYTF. Written as DNA, the CDR3 is TGTGCCAGCAGTTTACAGGGAGGATATGGCTACACCTTC.

This clone appeared once. The rearrangement joins TRBV12-5 to TRBJ2-2; 9 bases fit TRBD1. Germline values: CDR1 LGHNT, CDR2 FRNRAP. This CDR3 region has 13 residues. J lost 6 bases, V lost 5 bases, and 1 base had no gene match. CDR3 sequence (DNA): TGTGCTAGTGGTCGACAGGGGGCCGGGGAGCTGTTTTTT. It specifies CASGRQGAGELFF.

The rearrangement uses TRBV9 and TRBJ2-2, with no clear D. V gave up 5 bases and J gave up 2 bases, with 10 bases separating them. The CDR3 has 14 amino acids. Germline V CDR1 and CDR2: SGDLS, YYNGEE. This chain's CDR3 is CASRDDGNTGELFF. Written as DNA, the CDR3 is TGTGCCAGCAGAGACGACGGAAACACCGGGGAGCTGTTTTTT.

The rearrangement uses TRBV7-8 and TRBJ2-4, with D possibly being TRBD2 (5 bases). Germline V CDR1 and CDR2: SGHVS, FQNEAQ. With 3 bases removed from V and 9 bases from J, the gap between germline ends came to 12 bases. The CDR3 sequence is 13 residues long. DNA for the CDR3: TGTGCCAGCAGCTTCCGGGGTCAGGTCATTCAGTACTTC. Protein product: CASSFRGQVIQYF. The full variable domain, with the rest looked up from reference TRBV7-8 and TRBJ2-4, is GAGVSQSPRYKVAKRGQDVALRCDPISGHVSLFWYQQALGQGPEFLTYFQNEAQLDKSGLPSDRFFAERPEGSVSTLKIQRTQQEDSAVYLCASSFRGQVIQYFGAGTRLSVL.

The chain carries TRBV19 and TRBJ2-1; 9 bases are shared with TRBD2. Germline CDR1 and CDR2: LNHDA and SQIVND (reference sequence). V shed 3 bases, J shed 7 bases, and the junction held 7 bases outside the gene matches. The CDR3 loop spans 15 amino acids. This CDR3 reads CASSILSGRQNEQFF. The CDR3 DNA sequence: TGTGCCAGTAGTATTCTTAGCGGGAGACAGAATGAGCAGTTCTTC. Full variable domain (remainder filled in from reference TRBV19 and TRBJ2-1): DGGITQSPKYLFRKEGQNVTLSCEQNLNHDAMYWYRQDPGQGLRLIYYSQIVNDFQKGDIAEGYSVSREKKESFPLTVTSAQKNPTAFYLCASSILSGRQNEQFFGPGTRLTVL.